Below, 24 T cell receptor beta chains from the same sample are listed, as sequenced in a study of T cells in Graves' hyperthyroidism and ophthalmopathy. Researchers amplified the TCR beta CDR3 regions from RNA transcripts. HTBI primers drove first-round RT-PCR of the TCR CDR3. TCRdb analysed the multiplex PCR reads with MiXCR anew, one entry per CDR3 protein. The data show almost 500,000 distinct CDR3 sequences, with approximately 23% seen just once and about 53% held by the top ten. Sequenced material: blood. The receptor set was obtained from a woman between 65 and 79 years old with Graves' ophthalmopathy.

This clonotype was observed a few times. The gene calls are TRBV12-3 or TRBV12-4 and TRBJ2-1; the match to TRBD2 covers 7 bases. The V and J ends lost 3 bases and 7 bases, in that order; junction bases with no gene match: 12. The CDR3 spans 16 residues. Written as DNA, the CDR3 is TGTGCCAGCAGTTTCGCGGGGGTTCTAGGGTGGAATGAGCAGTTCTTC. Residues: CASSFAGVLGWNEQFF.

This clonotype appeared many times. This chain joins TRBV28 and TRBJ1-5; no clear D gene. V lost 5 bases, J lost 9 bases, and 11 bases lay in between. This CDR3 contains 12 residues. Germline V gene lookup returns CDR1 MDHEN and CDR2 SYDVKM. The CDR3 spells CASSLTWGPQHF. CDR3 DNA sequence: TGTGCCAGCAGTCTGACCTGGGGGCCCCAGCATTTT.

The rearrangement links TRBV27 to TRBJ2-7; the D gene is possibly TRBD2 (6 bases). The CDR3 has 14 amino acids. V lost 6 bases and J lost 3, with 15 bases in between. Germline V gene sequence: CDR1 MNHEY, CDR2 SMNVEV (reference sequence). CDR3 bases: TGTGCCAGCAGCTACCGTCGGGAGTTCTACGAGCAGTACTTC. Residues: CASSYRREFYEQYF.

There are many counts of this clonotype. The J gene is TRBJ1-2, the V gene TRBV7-2, with D perhaps TRBD1 (6 bases). Germline loops: CDR1 SGHTA, CDR2 FQGNSA. There are 14 residues in the CDR3. The V and J ends lost 4 bases and 5 bases respectively, with 14 bases between them. The CDR3 sequence is CASSYLQGGYGYTF. As DNA, the CDR3 is TGTGCCAGCAGCTACCTACAGGGAGGTTATGGCTACACCTTC.

This clonotype was observed a few times. The rearrangement uses TRBV7-2 and TRBJ1-1; 8 positions match TRBD1. The CDR3 sequence is 17 residues long. Germline trimming cut 1 base from V and 1 base from J; bases unmatched to any gene: 8. In germline, CDR1 is SGHTA, CDR2 FQGNSA. CDR3 protein: CASSLVPSGTGNTEAFF. CDR3 nucleotide sequence: TGTGCCAGCAGCTTAGTTCCCTCCGGGACAGGGAACACTGAAGCTTTCTTT.

This clonotype was seen repeatedly, ten times or more. The chain carries TRBV30 and TRBJ1-2; unclear D gene. Germline CDR1 GTSNPN, CDR2 SVGIG (reference sequence). The CDR3 sequence is 11 residues long. Trimming pared 5 bases from V and 0 bases from J, leaving 4 bases between. The CDR3 DNA follows: TGTGCCTGGGACTCTAACTATGGCTACACCTTC. Translation gives CAWDSNYGYTF.

This clonotype was seen only a few times. The chain uses TRBV30 and TRBJ1-1; D is uncertain. Between the trimmed V and J ends, which lost 0 bases and 1 base, there was a span of 6 bases. Germline CDR1 is GTSNPN and CDR2 is SVGIG (reference sequence). The CDR3 has 13 residues. This CDR3 is CAWSVTENTEAFF. The CDR3 nucleotides read TGTGCCTGGAGTGTTACAGAGAACACTGAAGCTTTCTTT.

The V call is TRBV3-1, the J call TRBJ2-5, with TRBD2 identical over 11 bases. After removal of 0 bases from V and 7 bases from J, the junction contained 7 bases not matched to a gene. CDR3 length: 16 amino acids. From germline, CDR1 is LGHDT and CDR2 YNNKEL (reference sequence). The CDR3 DNA reads TGTGCCAGCAGCCAAGATCATGGGACTAGCGGCGGGACCCAGTACTTC. It codes for CASSQDHGTSGGTQYF.

This clonotype was seen repeatedly, ten times or more. This chain's CDR3 is CASTERADTQYF. CDR3 nucleotide sequence: TGTGCCAGCACAGAGAGGGCAGATACGCAGTATTTT. The chain links TRBV28 to TRBJ2-3; tentative D call: TRBD2 (5 bases). Germline V gene sequence: CDR1 MDHEN, CDR2 SYDVKM. V was trimmed by 7 bases and J by 4 bases, leaving 9 bases between them. CDR3 size: 12 residues.

CDR3 in amino acids: CASSQGRISYNEQFF. DNA for the CDR3: TGTGCCAGCAGCCAAGGGAGGATTTCCTACAATGAGCAGTTCTTC. The chain combines TRBV3-1 with TRBJ2-1; D may be TRBD2 (5 bases). CDR3 size: 15 residues. The V gene's germline CDR1 is LGHDT and CDR2 YNNKEL (reference sequence). Trimming took 1 base from V and 1 from J, leaving 8 bases between them.

In its sample, this clonotype was seen many times. The chain links TRBV11-3 to TRBJ2-3; D unresolved. Trimming left V 4 bases short and J 0 bases short, with 14 bases between. Germline assignment: CDR1 SGHNT and CDR2 YENEEA. CDR3 length equals 16 residues. CDR3 coding DNA: TGTGCCAGCAGCTCCCCAACCACCTTGAGCACAGATACGCAGTATTTT. Encoded protein: CASSSPTTLSTDTQYF.

This clonotype was observed a handful of times. The chain uses TRBV11-2 and TRBJ2-7, with D possibly being TRBD2 (5 bases). V dropped 11 bases and J dropped 1 base, with 18 bases sitting between them. CDR1 and CDR2 from the germline V gene are SGHAT and FQNNGV. This CDR3 is 14 amino acids long. CDR3 nucleotides: TGTGCCGGCACAGAGGGCGAGCGGTCCTACGAGCAGTACTTC. Its protein is CAGTEGERSYEQYF.

This clonotype was detected only a few times. The J gene is TRBJ2-1, the V gene TRBV5-6, with 7 bases identical to TRBD2. The germline V gene has CDR1 SGHDT and CDR2 YYEEEE. This CDR3 is built from 17 residues. V lost 1 base to trimming and J lost 2 bases; unmatched junction nucleotides: 9. Here the CDR3 DNA reads TGTGCCAGCAGCTTGCACCCTAGCGGCCGGACCTACAATGAGCAGTTCTTC. Amino acids: CASSLHPSGRTYNEQFF.

V is TRBV7-3 and J is TRBJ2-7, with 7 bases identical to TRBD2. The CDR3 runs 16 residues. Looked up from germline, CDR1 is SGHTA and CDR2 is FQGTGA. With 5 bases clipped from V and 2 bases from J, the junction kept 12 bases outside the gene matches. The DNA for the CDR3 is TGTGCCAGCAGCCCCTCCCCCGGGACTATCACCTACGAGCAGTACTTC. It translates to CASSPSPGTITYEQYF.

This clonotype occurred a few times. The chain uses TRBV6-2 or TRBV6-3 and TRBJ1-5, with 8 nucleotides matching TRBD1. The CDR3 is 15 amino acids. Germline-derived CDR1 and CDR2 are MNHEY and SVGEGT. J was trimmed by 1 base and V by 6 bases; bases with no gene match: 5. The CDR3 nucleotides read TGTGCCAGCAGATTACAGGGGGGAAGCAATCAGCCCCAGCATTTT. Its translation: CASRLQGGSNQPQHF.

V and J are TRBV28 and TRBJ2-1, with D perhaps TRBD1 or TRBD2 (6 bases each). The CDR3 totals 15 residues. Germline CDR1 MDHEN, CDR2 SYDVKM. V gave up 10 bases and J gave up 6 bases, with 22 bases separating them. The CDR3 reads CATIGGLPGGNEQFF. CDR3 DNA sequence: TGTGCCACCATAGGGGGGCTGCCCGGCGGCAATGAGCAGTTCTTC.

A few counts support this clonotype. The V call is TRBV6-2 or TRBV6-3, the J call TRBJ1-3; a possible D gene is TRBD1 (5 bases). This CDR3 comprises 15 residues. In germline, CDR1 is MNHEY, CDR2 SVGEGT. V was pared by 4 bases and J by 1 base, with 11 bases between. The CDR3 loop is CASSSVDSSGNTIYF. The CDR3 region has the DNA TGTGCCAGCAGTTCCGTAGACAGTTCTGGAAACACCATATATTTT.

This clonotype has ten or more counts. The gene calls are TRBV30 and TRBJ1-2, with D uncertain. The CDR3 covers 12 residues. CDR1 and CDR2 from the germline V gene are GTSNPN and SVGIG (reference sequence). Trimming left V 3 bases short and J 6 bases short, with 11 bases between. The CDR3, as DNA: TGTGCCTGGAGCTCGTCGGGTGATGGCTACACCTTC. Protein sequence: CAWSSSGDGYTF.

J is TRBJ1-2 and V is TRBV20-1; 7 positions match TRBD1. Germline V lookup: CDR1 DFQATT, CDR2 SNEGSKA (reference sequence). With 5 bases clipped from V and 4 bases from J, the junction kept 16 bases outside the gene matches. This CDR3 has 16 residues. CDR3 nucleotide sequence: TGCAGTGCTCGCGCCCCTAACAGGGGCCAACTCTATGGCTACACCTTC. This encodes CSARAPNRGQLYGYTF.

The CDR3 reads CASRRGQGGTEAFF. The CDR3 nucleotides read TGTGCCAGCAGACGCGGACAGGGAGGCACTGAAGCTTTCTTT. The chain recombines TRBV2 with TRBJ1-1; 8 bases align to TRBD1. Germline loops: CDR1 SNHLY, CDR2 FYNNEI. The CDR3 runs 14 residues. With V trimmed by 6 bases and J by 4 bases, 7 bases remained unmatched.

The J gene is TRBJ2-7, the V gene TRBV5-1; 7 nucleotides align to TRBD2. Germline values: CDR1 SGHRS, CDR2 YFSETQ. The CDR3 runs to 14 residues. Unmatched junction bases numbered 7, after V lost 1 base and J lost 6 bases. This CDR3 reads CASSLRAGVPEQYF. As DNA, the CDR3 is TGCGCCAGCAGCTTGCGGGCGGGAGTCCCCGAGCAGTACTTC.

The rearrangement joins TRBV6-9 to TRBJ2-5, with 7 bases lining up with TRBD2. This CDR3 spans 16 amino acids. Unmatched junction bases numbered 7, after V lost 3 bases and J lost 0 bases. Germline loops: CDR1 MNHGY, CDR2 SVAAGI. CDR3 in DNA: TGTGCCAGCAGTTACGGCGGGAGTACTAACCAAGAGACCCAGTACTTC. This translates into CASSYGGSTNQETQYF.

The chain carries TRBV11-2 and TRBJ1-1; 12 positions agree with TRBD1. This CDR3 comprises 17 residues. V was clipped by 9 bases and J by 0 bases; unmatched bases: 11. The V gene's germline CDR1 is SGHAT and CDR2 FQNNGV. The CDR3 DNA reads as TGTGCCAGTAGTATGGGACAGGGGGCCCAATTGAACACTGAAGCTTTCTTT. It translates to CASSMGQGAQLNTEAFF.

This chain links TRBV7-9 with TRBJ2-2; 8 bases align to TRBD1. V lost 5 bases and J lost 5; bases outside the gene matches: 10. Germline CDR1 and CDR2: SEHNR and FQNEAQ (reference sequence). This CDR3 region has 16 residues. The CDR3 region has the DNA TGTGCCAGCAGCAGAAGCCGGACAGGGCAAACCGGGGAGCTGTTTTTT. Its translation is CASSRSRTGQTGELFF.